This T cell receptor (beta chain) was captured by sequencing in a study of response to subunit inactivated influenza vaccine. Findings and limits, study-wide: Authors suggested each seasonal flu vaccination may recruit only limited numbers of new T cells.

One entry per CDR3 protein, called by TCRdb with MiXCR from the RT-PCR reads. The sample records approximately 680,000 distinct CDR3 sequences, 15% to 19% being singletons. Unmatched junction bases numbered 7, after V lost 0 bases and J lost 2 bases. Germline CDR1 SGHRS, CDR2 YFSETQ. The CDR3 extends over 18 amino acids. As regards this clonotype: Antigen unknown.

The TCR sequence derives from a man aged 45-60 years who received an inactivated influenza vaccine. The J gene is TRBJ2-3, the V gene TRBV5-1; 12 bases are a match to TRBD2. The source material was PBMCs from blood, sampled 11 to 12 days after vaccination. This CDR3 reads CASSLEGLAGMVTDTQYF. Written as DNA, the CDR3 is TGCGCCAGCAGCTTGGAAGGACTAGCGGGGATGGTCACAGATACGCAGTATTTT. Looking up the rest from reference TRBV5-1 and TRBJ2-3 gives the full variable domain: KAGVTQTPRYLIKTRGQQVTLSCSPISGHRSVSWYQQTPGQGLQFLFEYFSETQRNKGNFPGRFSGRQFSNSRSEMNVSTLELGDSALYLCASSLEGLAGMVTDTQYFGPGTRLTVL.